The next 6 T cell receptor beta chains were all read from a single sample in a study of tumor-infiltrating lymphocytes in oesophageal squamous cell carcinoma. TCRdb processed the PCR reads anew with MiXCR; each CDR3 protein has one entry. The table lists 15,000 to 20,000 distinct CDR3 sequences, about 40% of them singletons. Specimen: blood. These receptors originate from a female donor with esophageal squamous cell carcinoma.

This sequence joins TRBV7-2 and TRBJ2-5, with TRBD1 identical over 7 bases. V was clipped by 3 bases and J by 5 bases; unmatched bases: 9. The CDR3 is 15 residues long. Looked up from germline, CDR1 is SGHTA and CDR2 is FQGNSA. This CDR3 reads CASSFDRAFAETQYF. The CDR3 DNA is TGTGCCAGCAGCTTCGACAGGGCTTTTGCGGAGACCCAGTACTTC.

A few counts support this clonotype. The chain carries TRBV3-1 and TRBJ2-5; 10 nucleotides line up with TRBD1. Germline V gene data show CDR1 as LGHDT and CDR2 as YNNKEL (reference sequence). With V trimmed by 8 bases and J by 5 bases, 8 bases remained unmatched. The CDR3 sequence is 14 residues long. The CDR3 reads CASERGQGWETQYF. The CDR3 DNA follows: TGTGCCAGCGAGAGGGGACAGGGGTGGGAGACCCAGTACTTC.

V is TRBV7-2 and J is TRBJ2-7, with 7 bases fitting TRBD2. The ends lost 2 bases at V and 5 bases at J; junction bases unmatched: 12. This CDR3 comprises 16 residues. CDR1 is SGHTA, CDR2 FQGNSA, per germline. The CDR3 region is CASSLNTGAGANEQYF. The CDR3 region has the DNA TGTGCCAGCAGCTTAAACACCGGGGCGGGAGCGAACGAGCAGTACTTC.

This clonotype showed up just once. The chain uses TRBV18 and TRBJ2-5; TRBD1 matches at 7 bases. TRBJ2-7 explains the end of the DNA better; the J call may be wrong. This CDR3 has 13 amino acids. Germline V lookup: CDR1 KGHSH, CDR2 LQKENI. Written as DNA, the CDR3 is TGTGCCAGCTCACCGGACAGGCCCTACGAGCAGTACTTC. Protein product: CASSPDRPYEQYF.

CDR3 sequence: CASSSTQQGDGYTF. In nucleotides, the CDR3 is TGTGCCAGCAGCTCGACCCAACAGGGAGATGGCTACACCTTC. J is TRBJ2-7 and V is TRBV7-6, with D perhaps matching TRBD1 (6 bases). Judging by the DNA end, TRBJ1-2 fits better; the J call may be wrong. The germline V gene has CDR1 SGHVS and CDR2 FNYEAQ. The CDR3 is made up of 14 amino acids.

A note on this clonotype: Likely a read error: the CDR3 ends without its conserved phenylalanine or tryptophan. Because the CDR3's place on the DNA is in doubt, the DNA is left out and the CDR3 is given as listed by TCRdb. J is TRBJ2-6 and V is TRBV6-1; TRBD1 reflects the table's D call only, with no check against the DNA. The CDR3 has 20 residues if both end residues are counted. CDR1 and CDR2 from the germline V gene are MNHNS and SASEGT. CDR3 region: CASSEGSAGRSSYNEQFFGA.